The clone carrying this TCR beta chain has only a few counts. Its antigen is currently unknown. This record comes from a study of T-cell memory formation after mild COVID-19. Background on the study: TCR clusters were largely donor specific.

The germline CDR1 and CDR2 sequences are GTSNPN and SVGIG (reference sequence). The length of the CDR3 is 12 residues. V was cut by 5 bases and J by 3 bases, with 11 bases left in between. Study observations and caveats: Of the contracting clones, CD4+ ones lay mainly in CM and EM, and CD8+ ones in EMRA. Clones that contracted from day 15 to 85 were balanced CD4/CD8, while later expanders leaned CD4+.

Each CDR3 protein is one row after TCRdb ran MiXCR on the 5' RACE reads. The sample lists around 250,000 distinct CDR3 sequences, roughly 15% occurring once. V and J are TRBV30 and TRBJ2-7; the D gene could be TRBD1 or TRBD2 (7 bases each). Sequences were obtained from PBMCs or a T cell subset sorted from them (not recorded which). The receptor was isolated from a man aged 18 to 30 who had mild COVID-19 (a few samples of this study predate the infection). Cell type and time point are not known. The CDR3 is CAWDREGYEQYF. Here the CDR3 DNA reads TGTGCCTGGGACAGGGAGGGCTACGAGCAGTACTTC.